This entry lists 21 T cell receptor beta chains sequenced from one sample in a study of high-grade serous ovarian cancer treatment subgroups. Tumor tissue was taken before any definitive surgery or chemotherapy was given. Using immunoSEQ multiplex PCR, the repertoire was profiled, and TCRdb retains in-frame clones only, with some absent. The sample has under 4,000 clones, 76% seen once; the top ten hold 8% to 10%. Sequenced: tumor tissue. These TCRs come from a human donor with high-grade serous ovarian cancer.

The rearrangement joins TRBV7-2 to TRBJ1-5; no clear D. Germline values: CDR1 SGHTA, CDR2 FQGNSA. V was clipped by 5 bases and J by 0 bases, with 8 bases between them. CDR3 length: 14 residues. The CDR3 bases are TGTGCCAGCAGCCCGGTTGTTAGCAATCAGCCCCAGCATTTT. Protein sequence: CASSPVVSNQPQHF.

The rearrangement uses TRBV7-8 and TRBJ1-6; 7 bases are shared with TRBD1. Trimming removed 3 bases from V and 7 bases from J; junction bases left unmatched: 6. The germline gives CDR1 SGHVS, CDR2 FQNEAQ. The CDR3 spans 15 residues. The chain's CDR3 is CASSLRGGENSPLHF. The CDR3 nucleotides are TGTGCCAGCAGCTTGAGAGGGGGCGAGAATTCACCCCTCCACTTT.

By sample share, this clone is medium-sized. The chain is built from TRBV4-2 and TRBJ2-1; either TRBD1 or TRBD2 may supply D (5 bases each). V was shortened by 1 base and J by 10 bases, with 17 bases between the two germline ends. Germline loops: CDR1 LGHNA, CDR2 YNFKEQ. This CDR3 spans 15 amino acids. The CDR3 coding sequence is TGTGCCAGCAGCCAAGCCGGGGCAGGGCCCGGCGAGCAGTTCTTC. Translated: CASSQAGAGPGEQFF.

The CDR3 region is CASREAPTSTDTQYF. DNA for the CDR3: TGTGCCAGCAGAGAGGCGCCTACCTCCACAGATACGCAGTATTTT. The chain is built from TRBV7-2 and TRBJ2-3; D uncertain. Trimming stripped 6 bases from V and 2 bases from J, with 15 bases between. This CDR3 comprises 15 residues. The germline CDR1 and CDR2 sequences are SGHTA and FQGNSA.

The J gene is TRBJ2-5, the V gene TRBV7-9; 11 bases are shared with TRBD1. The DNA end is more similar to TRBJ2-7, so the J call may be wrong. The germline CDR1 and CDR2 sequences are SEHNR and FQNEAQ (reference sequence). The CDR3 contains 15 residues. The CDR3 coding sequence is TGTGCCAGCAGCACTGGGGACAGGGGGACCCACGAGCAGTACTTC. This encodes CASSTGDRGTHEQYF.

This clone was observed once. This rearrangement joins TRBV7-2 to TRBJ2-3, with TRBD1 matching over 8 bases. Germline values: CDR1 SGHTA, CDR2 FQGNSA. Trimming took 1 base from V and 6 from J; bases not matched to a gene: 9. CDR3 length: 16 residues. CDR3 sequence: CASSLDIGQGLDTQYF. CDR3 DNA sequence: TGTGCCAGCAGCTTAGACATTGGACAGGGTTTGGATACGCAGTATTTT.

This sequence joins TRBV5-1 and TRBJ1-2; 7 bases fit TRBD1. CDR1 and CDR2 (germline): SGHRS, YFSETQ. The trim removed 0 bases at V and 2 bases at J, leaving 4 bases unmatched. This CDR3 has 15 residues. In nucleotides, the CDR3 is TGCGCCAGCAGCTTGGGCGGGACAGAAAACTATGGCTACACCTTC. Translation gives CASSLGGTENYGYTF.

V and J are TRBV6-4 and TRBJ2-7, with TRBD1 matching over 10 bases. Germline V gives CDR1 MRHNA, CDR2 SNTAGT. The CDR3 runs 14 residues. V lost 7 bases, J lost 1 base, and 4 bases stayed unmatched. The CDR3 protein is CASNGQGESYEQYV. In DNA form, the CDR3 reads TGTGCCAGCAATGGACAGGGGGAGTCCTACGAGCAGTACGTC.

The chain employs TRBV6-1 and TRBJ2-7, with 7 bases matching TRBD1. CDR3 length: 13 amino acids. From germline, CDR1 is MNHNS and CDR2 SASEGT. V shed 7 bases and J 2 bases; nucleotides not matched to a gene: 5. Written as DNA, the CDR3 is TGTGCCAGCATAGGGCAGGGGGCCTACGAGCAGTACGTC. Residues: CASIGQGAYEQYV.

The genes are TRBV5-4 and TRBJ2-7; D remains unclear. This CDR3 spans 13 amino acids. The V end lost 6 bases, the J end lost 0 bases, and 10 bases lay between the germline ends. CDR1 is SGHNT and CDR2 is YYREEE in the germline V gene (reference sequence). CDR3 nucleotide sequence: TGTGCCAGCACCACCAAGGCCTCCTACGAGCAGTACTTC. Translation gives CASTTKASYEQYF. The full variable domain, with the rest looked up from reference TRBV5-4 and TRBJ2-7, is ETGVTQSPTHLIKTRGQQVTLRCSSQSGHNTVSWYQQALGQGPQFIFQYYREEENGRGNFPPRFSGLQFPNYSSELNVNALELDDSALYLCASTTKASYEQYFGPGTRLTVT.

This clone was counted only a few times. J is TRBJ1-1 and V is TRBV19, with no clear D. From germline, CDR1 is LNHDA and CDR2 SQIVND (reference sequence). The CDR3 consists of 14 residues. V was pared by 1 base and J by 2 bases, with 8 bases between. DNA for the CDR3: TGTGCCAGTAGTATAGGGCAGCTTAACACTGAAGCTTTCTTT. It yields the protein CASSIGQLNTEAFF.

The chain uses TRBV6-5 and TRBJ1-2, with D unclear. Trimming stripped 8 bases from V and 5 bases from J, with 15 bases between. The germline V gene has CDR1 MNHEY and CDR2 SVGAGI. The CDR3 has 13 amino acids. CDR3 sequence (DNA): TGTGCCAGCTCCCCCACCGGTTCGTATGGCTACACCTTC. It codes for CASSPTGSYGYTF.

The rearrangement links TRBV29-1 to TRBJ2-4; 9 nucleotides agree with TRBD1. Germline values: CDR1 SQVTM, CDR2 ANQGSEA. This CDR3 has 15 amino acids. V trimming: 6 bases; J trimming: 2 bases; junction bases outside the gene matches: 8. The CDR3 sequence: CSVASGTGTKNIQYF. CDR3 sequence (DNA): TGCAGCGTAGCGTCCGGGACAGGGACCAAAAACATTCAGTACTTC. Looking up the rest from reference TRBV29-1 and TRBJ2-4 gives the full variable domain: SAVISQKPSRDICQRGTSLTIQCQVDSQVTMMFWYRQQPGQSLTLIATANQGSEATYESGFVIDKFPISRPNLTFSTLTVSNMSPEDSSIYLCSVASGTGTKNIQYFGAGTRLSVL.

The chain couples TRBV27 to TRBJ2-3, with 10 positions matching TRBD1. The V gene end was trimmed by 7 bases and the J gene end by 0 bases; junction bases not matched to a gene: 7. This CDR3 has 16 residues. Germline V gene lookup returns CDR1 MNHEY and CDR2 SMNVEV (reference sequence). CDR3 amino acids: CASTDRGPSSTDTQYF. DNA for the CDR3: TGTGCCAGCACAGACAGGGGGCCATCTAGCACAGATACGCAGTATTTT.

This chain uses TRBV5-6 with TRBJ1-6; no clear D gene. There are 16 residues in the CDR3. V was cut by 0 bases and J by 5 bases, with 12 bases left in between. CDR1 and CDR2 from the germline V gene are SGHDT and YYEEEE. The CDR3 region has the DNA TGTGCCAGCAGCTTGGCTATAGGGAACAATAATTCACCCCTCCACTTT. It codes for CASSLAIGNNNSPLHF.

The gene calls are TRBV29-1 and TRBJ1-3; D is undetermined. V shed 5 bases and J shed 3 bases, with 8 bases lying between them. The CDR3 is 12 residues long. CDR1 and CDR2 from the germline V gene are SQVTM and ANQGSEA. The CDR3 loop reads CSVSGDGNTIYF. The CDR3 region has the DNA TGCAGCGTTTCCGGGGATGGAAACACCATATATTTT.

The chain carries TRBV29-1 and TRBJ1-1, with D unclear. V was shortened by 3 bases and J by 4 bases, with 12 bases between the two germline ends. The CDR3 contains 13 residues. Germline V CDR1 and CDR2: SQVTM, ANQGSEA. CDR3 bases: TGCAGCGTTGAGAGGCCGGAGGTCACTGAAGCTTTCTTT. Protein sequence: CSVERPEVTEAFF.

This chain uses TRBV6-5 with TRBJ1-2, with TRBD1 identical over 8 bases. Germline lookup yields CDR1 MNHEY and CDR2 SVGAGI. There are 16 residues in the CDR3. V was pared by 4 bases and J by 4 bases, with 11 bases of the junction left unmatched. The CDR3 DNA reads as TGTGCCAGCAGTTTCGACACGACCGGGACAGGCTATGGCTACACCTTC. Amino acid sequence: CASSFDTTGTGYGYTF.

This chain connects TRBV21-1 to TRBJ1-5. TRBV21-1 is recorded as a pseudogene. This CDR3 spans 12 amino acids. The DNA for the CDR3 is TGTGCCAGCAGCAAAAAAGGACTTCCCCAGCATTTT. The encoded protein is CASSKKGLPQHF.

The chain joins TRBV4-2 to TRBJ2-3; D unresolved. CDR3 length equals 14 residues. Germline values: CDR1 LGHNA, CDR2 YNFKEQ. V lost 0 bases to trimming and J lost 6 bases, with 10 bases between them. The CDR3 nucleotides are TGTGCCAGCAGCCAAGAGTCGACGCAGGATACGCAGTATTTT. It specifies CASSQESTQDTQYF.

The rearrangement links TRBV11-3 to TRBJ1-4, with D maybe TRBD1 (5 bases). V was shortened by 0 bases and J by 1 base, with 9 bases between the two germline ends. The CDR3 runs to 16 residues. Germline CDR1 reads SGHNT; CDR2 reads YENEEA. CDR3 region: CASSLDFRVTNEKLFF. CDR3 sequence (DNA): TGTGCCAGCAGCTTAGATTTCAGGGTAACTAATGAAAAACTGTTTTTT.